This T cell receptor beta chain stems from a study of T cell repertoires in cytomegalovirus infection. Study-wide points: The response measured ex vivo was dominated by TCR beta clonotypes (HLA-C-restricted and CMV-specific).

This CDR3 contains 12 residues. Looked up from germline, CDR1 is SGHKS and CDR2 is YYEKEE (reference sequence). V was clipped by 4 bases and J by 11 bases; unmatched bases: 5. TCRdb independently ran MiXCR on the reads; one entry per CDR3 protein. Here the sample spans 250,000 to 300,000 distinct CDR3 sequences, about 25% being singletons. Regarding this clonotype: Antigen specificity is unknown.

The TCR was taken from a human donor in good health (CMV status not recorded). Some clones in this sample may be carry-over from other donors' samples. The sample consisted of PBMCs. The chain has TRBV5-5 and TRBJ1-1; TRBD1 matches at 10 bases. The CDR3 spells CASSLRDRGAFF. The CDR3 region has the DNA TGTGCCAGCAGCCTCCGGGACAGGGGTGCTTTCTTT.